The 7 T cell receptor beta chains in this list originate from one sample, sequenced in a study of blood T cell repertoires in COVID-19. Sequencing was performed with immunoSEQ multiplex PCR; in TCRdb, only in-frame clones are kept and a portion is missing. The data contain about 240,000 clones, 65% to 90% of them singletons. Sequencing was done on a sample of peripheral blood. Source of these receptors: a man in his fifties or sixties with COVID-19, enrolled during active disease.

Only a few counts were recorded for this clone. The V gene is TRBV2, the J gene TRBJ1-1, with D possibly being TRBD1 (5 bases). V shed 0 bases and J shed 4 bases, with 9 bases lying between them. The CDR3 runs to 14 residues. Germline-derived CDR1 and CDR2 are SNHLY and FYNNEI. The CDR3 DNA follows: TGTGCCAGCAGTGAAGCCCAGGGCTTCACTGAAGCTTTCTTT. Translation gives CASSEAQGFTEAFF.

Remarks on this clone: Distinct nucleotide sequences in the sample also encode this CDR3. V and J are TRBV9 and TRBJ1-6; 7 bases are a match to TRBD1. Germline loops: CDR1 SGDLS, CDR2 YYNGEE. The CDR3 is 14 residues long. Trimming removed 2 bases from V and 6 bases from J; junction bases left unmatched: 2. CDR3 DNA: TGTGCCAGCAGCGTTGGGACAGCTAATTCACCCCTCCACTTT. It specifies CASSVGTANSPLHF.

This clone was picked up a small number of times. The rearrangement uses TRBV7-2 and TRBJ2-2; possible D gene TRBD1, 6 bases. This CDR3 spans 16 amino acids. V was shortened by 5 bases and J by 7 bases, with 20 bases between the two germline ends. Germline lookup yields CDR1 SGHTA and CDR2 FQGNSA. DNA for the CDR3: TGTGCCAGCAGCCCTAGGGGGTTCGGGATCAGCGGGGAGCTGTTTTTT. As protein: CASSPRGFGISGELFF.

The rearrangement uses TRBV7-2 and TRBJ2-1, with 13 bases identical to TRBD2. The CDR3 covers 17 residues. V was clipped by 1 base and J by 6 bases; unmatched bases: 6. Germline CDR1 and CDR2: SGHTA and FQGNSA. The CDR3 spells CASSLGTSGGFLNEQFF. The DNA of the CDR3 is TGTGCCAGCAGCTTAGGGACTAGCGGGGGTTTTCTCAATGAGCAGTTCTTC. Full variable domain (remainder filled in from reference TRBV7-2 and TRBJ2-1): GAGVSQSPSNKVTEKGKDVELRCDPISGHTALYWYRQSLGQGLEFLIYFQGNSAPDKSGLPSDRFSAERTGGSVSTLTIQRTQQEDSAVYLCASSLGTSGGFLNEQFFGPGTRLTVL.

This clone was seen a few times. V usage is TRBV19 and J usage is TRBJ2-1; 14 nucleotides line up with TRBD2. CDR3 length: 15 residues. The ends lost 5 bases at V and 5 bases at J; junction bases unmatched: 2. Looked up from germline, CDR1 is LNHDA and CDR2 is SQIVND (reference sequence). The DNA for the CDR3 is TGTGCCAGTAGTCGGGGACTAGCGGGGGACAATGAGCAGTTCTTC. It specifies CASSRGLAGDNEQFF.

For the CDR3, the DNA is TGTGCCACCCGAGGGGGCCCGATGGGCTACACCTTC. This codes for CATRGGPMGYTF. This chain links TRBV6-5 with TRBJ1-2, with TRBD1 identical over 7 bases. This CDR3 contains 12 residues. Trimming at V came to 10 bases and at J to 8 bases, leaving 10 bases not matched to a gene. The V gene's germline CDR1 is MNHEY and CDR2 SVGAGI.

This clone has a handful of counts. The chain recombines TRBV7-9 with TRBJ2-7; D unclear. The CDR3 is 13 residues long. CDR1 and CDR2 from the germline V gene are SEHNR and FQNEAQ (reference sequence). Trimming stripped 5 bases from V and 5 bases from J, with 13 bases between. CDR3 DNA: TGTGCCAGCAGCCCCGCGCAGACACACGAGCAGTACTTC. It encodes CASSPAQTHEQYF.